This entry describes one TCR beta chain. Assay: immunoSEQ multiplex PCR; the TCRdb copy retains only in-frame clones and omits some. Among around 250,000 clones listed, roughly 83% were seen once. These data originate in a study of blood T cell repertoires in COVID-19. Germline assignment: CDR1 MNHNY and CDR2 SVGAGI (reference sequence). The CDR3 totals 15 residues. Trimming cost V 5 bases and J 5 bases; bases outside gene matches: 9. This chain joins TRBV6-6 and TRBJ2-5; TRBD1 matches at 9 bases. Input material: peripheral blood. The TCR comes from an elderly woman with COVID-19, enrolled during active disease. The CDR3 spells CASSPTGGLQETQYF. The CDR3 nucleotides are TGTGCCAGCAGTCCTACAGGGGGCCTTCAGGAGACCCAGTACTTC.